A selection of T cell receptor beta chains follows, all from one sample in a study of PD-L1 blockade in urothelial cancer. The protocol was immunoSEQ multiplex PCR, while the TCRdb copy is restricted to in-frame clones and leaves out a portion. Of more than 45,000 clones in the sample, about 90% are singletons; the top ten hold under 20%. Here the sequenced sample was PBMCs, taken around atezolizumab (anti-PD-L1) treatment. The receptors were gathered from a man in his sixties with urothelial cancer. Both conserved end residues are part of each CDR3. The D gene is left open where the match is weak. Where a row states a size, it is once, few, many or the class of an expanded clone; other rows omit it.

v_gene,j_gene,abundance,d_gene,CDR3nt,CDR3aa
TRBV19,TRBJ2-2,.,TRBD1,TGTGCCAGTAGTATAGAAGACAGGGTGGGCGGGGAGCTGTTTTTT,CASSIEDRVGGELFF
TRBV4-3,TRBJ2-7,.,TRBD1,TGCGCCAGCAGCCAAGTGTCCGGGACAGGGAACTACGAGCAGTACTTC,CASSQVSGTGNYEQYF
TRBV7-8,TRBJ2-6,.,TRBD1,TGTGCCAGCAGCCAAGGGACAGGTGGGGCCAACGTCCTGACTTTC,CASSQGTGGANVLTF
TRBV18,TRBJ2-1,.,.,TGTGCCAGCTCACCGACGGGGAGACTCCAACGCCCCAATGAGCAGTTCTTC,CASSPTGRLQRPNEQFF
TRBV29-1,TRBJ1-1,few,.,TGCAGCGTTACGACAGGCATGAACACTGAAGCTTTCTTT,CSVTTGMNTEAFF
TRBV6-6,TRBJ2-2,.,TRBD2,TGTGCCAGCAACGAATTAGCGGGAGTCGTCGGGGAGCTGTTTTTT,CASNELAGVVGELFF
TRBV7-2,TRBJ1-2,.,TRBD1,TGTGCCAGCAGCTTAGCCAGGGGGGCGGGCTATGGCTACACCTTC,CASSLARGAGYGYTF
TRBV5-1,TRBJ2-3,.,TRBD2,TGCGCCAGCAGCCCATTTGGGGGAGGGAACACAGATACGCAGTATTTT,CASSPFGGGNTDTQYF
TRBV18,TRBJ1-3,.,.,TGTGCCAGCTCACCTACAGGGCTCGGAAACACCATATATTTT,CASSPTGLGNTIYF
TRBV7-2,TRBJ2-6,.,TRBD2,TGTGCCAGCAGCCGACTAGCACGTGGGGCCAACGTCCTGACTTTC,CASSRLARGANVLTF
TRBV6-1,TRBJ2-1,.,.,TGTGCCAGCAGTGAATACGCTCCGGGGTCCTACAATGAGCAGTTCTTC,CASSEYAPGSYNEQFF
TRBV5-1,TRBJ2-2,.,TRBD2,TGCGCCAGCAGCTTCCGACTAGCGGGGAACACCGGGGAGCTGTTTTTT,CASSFRLAGNTGELFF
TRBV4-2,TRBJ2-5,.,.,TGTGCCAGCAGCCAGGACACCTTAGAGACCCAGTACTTC,CASSQDTLETQYF
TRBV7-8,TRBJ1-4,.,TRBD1,TGTGCCAGCACTGAAACAGGGGGGAATACTAATGAAAAACTGTTTTTT,CASTETGGNTNEKLFF
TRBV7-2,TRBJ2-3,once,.,TGTGCCAGCAGCTTAGGAGGCTTAGCGGTTAGAGATACGCAGTATTTT,CASSLGGLAVRDTQYF
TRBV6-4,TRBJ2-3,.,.,TGTGCCAGCAGTGACCGTCAGGGCGATACAGATACGCAGTATTTT,CASSDRQGDTDTQYF
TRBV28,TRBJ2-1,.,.,TGTGCCAGCAGTTTGGGTAGCGCTAACTCCTACAATGAGCAGTTCTTC,CASSLGSANSYNEQFF
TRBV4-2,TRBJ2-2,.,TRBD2,TGTGCCAGCAGCCAAGAACCTAGCGGGGGCTCGAACACCGGGGAGCTGTTTTTT,CASSQEPSGGSNTGELFF
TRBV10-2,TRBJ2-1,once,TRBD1,TGCGCCAGTCAAGGGACAGGGGGGTTCTACAATGAGCAGTTCTTC,CASQGTGGFYNEQFF
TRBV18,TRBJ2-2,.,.,TGTGCCAGCCACAGTTCAGTTTCTAACACCGGGGAGCTGTTTTTT,CASHSSVSNTGELFF
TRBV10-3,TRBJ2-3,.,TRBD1,TGTGCCCTCGGGACAGGGATGGTCTCAGATACGCAGTATTTT,CALGTGMVSDTQYF
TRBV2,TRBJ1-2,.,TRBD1,TGTGCCAGCGGAGGGACAGGGAGTATCCGCTACACCTTC,CASGGTGSIRYTF
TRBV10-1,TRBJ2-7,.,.,TGCGCCAGCAGTAAGGGACTGGCGGGCGAGCAGTACTTC,CASSKGLAGEQYF
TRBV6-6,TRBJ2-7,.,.,TGTGCCAGCAGTTACGGACTAGGGGGCGAGCAGTACTTC,CASSYGLGGEQYF
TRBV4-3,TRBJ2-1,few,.,TGCGCCAGCAGCCCGCCTTACAGGGCCCATGAGCAGTTCTTC,CASSPPYRAHEQFF
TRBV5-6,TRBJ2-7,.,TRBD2,TGTGCCAGCAGCCTGGGACTAGCGATTTCCTACGAGCAGTACTTC,CASSLGLAISYEQYF
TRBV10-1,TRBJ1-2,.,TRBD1,TGCGCCAGCAGCCCGAACAGGGGAAACCCTGCCTATGGCTACACCTTC,CASSPNRGNPAYGYTF
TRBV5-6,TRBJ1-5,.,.,TGTGCCAGCAGCTCCCGATGGGGGGAGCCCCAGCATTTT,CASSSRWGEPQHF
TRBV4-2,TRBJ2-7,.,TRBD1,TGTGCCAGCAGCCAACCGGGACAGATTTCCTACGAGCAGTACTTC,CASSQPGQISYEQYF
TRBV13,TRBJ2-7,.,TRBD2,TGTGCCAGCAGCGCGCTCCGCGAGCGGGAGGGTTACGAGCAGTACTTC,CASSALREREGYEQYF
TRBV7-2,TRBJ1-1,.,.,TGTGCCAGCAGCCGAAGGGAGCTGAACACTGAAGCTTTCTTT,CASSRRELNTEAFF
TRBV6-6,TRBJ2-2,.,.,TGTGCCAGCAGCCCACTCAGCGGGAACACCGGGGAGCTGTTTTTT,CASSPLSGNTGELFF
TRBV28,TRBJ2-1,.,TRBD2,TGTGCCAGCAGCCCTAGCGGGAGCTCCTACAATGAGCAGTTCTTC,CASSPSGSSYNEQFF
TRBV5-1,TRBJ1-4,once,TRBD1,TGCGCCAGCAGCGTGCAGGGGGCAACTAATGAAAAACTGTTTTTT,CASSVQGATNEKLFF
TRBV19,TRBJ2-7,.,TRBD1,TGTGCCACCGAAGGACAGGGGGCGCAAGAGCAGTACTTC,CATEGQGAQEQYF
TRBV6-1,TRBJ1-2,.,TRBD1,TGTGCCAGCAGTGTCGGTACAGGGGGTGGCTACACCTTC,CASSVGTGGGYTF
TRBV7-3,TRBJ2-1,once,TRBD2,TGTGCCAGCAGCGAGACTAGCGGGGGGCTTGATGAGCAGTTCTTC,CASSETSGGLDEQFF
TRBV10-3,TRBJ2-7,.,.,.,CAISDFRGSSYEQYF
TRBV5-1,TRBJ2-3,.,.,TGCGCCAGCAGCTTAGGACAGAGGACGGATACGCAGTATTTT,CASSLGQRTDTQYF
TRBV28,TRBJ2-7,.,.,TGTGCCAGCAGTTCGACAGGTCCCTCCTACGAGCAGTACTTC,CASSSTGPSYEQYF
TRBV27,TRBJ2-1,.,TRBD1,TGTGCCAGCAGCCCGGGACAGGGGGCAATTGAGCAGTTCTTC,CASSPGQGAIEQFF
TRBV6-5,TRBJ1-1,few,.,TGTGCCAGCAGTTACACGAAAATGGGCGAAGCTTTCTTT,CASSYTKMGEAFF
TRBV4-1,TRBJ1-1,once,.,TGCGCCAGCGTTTACGGGGAGCCGATGAACACTGAAGCTTTCTTT,CASVYGEPMNTEAFF
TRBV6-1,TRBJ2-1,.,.,TGTGCCAGCACCTCAGGGGAGCTCGGATACAATGAGCAGTTCTTC,CASTSGELGYNEQFF
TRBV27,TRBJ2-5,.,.,TGTGCCAGCAGCCGGGACACCTTAGAGACCCAGTACTTC,CASSRDTLETQYF